The entry below describes one T cell receptor beta chain. This record comes from a study of Ad26.COV2.S vaccination and SARS-CoV-2 variants. Generated by immunoSEQ multiplex PCR, the TCRdb table keeps only in-frame clones and is missing some. Among 350,000 to 450,000 clones listed, approximately 90% were seen once. Treatment reported: some 19 received Ad26.COV2.S at low or high dose, single or two shots; 5 received placebo; per-sample allocation not given. Sample collection was performed on day 63 after the first vaccine or placebo injection. The CDR3 contains 13 residues. V lost 1 base to trimming and J lost 7 bases, with 8 bases between them.

This clonotype was obtained from a person aged 18-60 years who received the Ad26.COV2.S COVID-19 vaccine or a placebo. The sequenced sample was peripheral blood, obtained in a trial of Ad26.COV2.S vaccine versus placebo. The rearrangement links TRBV12-3 or TRBV12-4 to TRBJ2-1; no definite D call. The CDR3 DNA follows: TGTGCCAGCAGTTTAGTTCTATGGAATGAGCAGTTCTTC. This gives the protein CASSLVLWNEQFF.